The clone carrying this T cell receptor beta chain was picked up one time. Libraries were prepared by immunoSEQ multiplex PCR; TCRdb keeps only in-frame clonotypes and omits some of them. The sample yields about 160,000 clones, 80% seen once. The data belong to a study of blood T cell repertoires in COVID-19. J gave up 5 bases and V 1 base, and 3 bases lay outside the gene matches. The CDR3 is 14 residues long. In germline, CDR1 is SQVTM, CDR2 ANQGSEA. Researchers sorted participants into cohorts using their self-reported clinical history. Cohort 3 donors were reported recovered after two negative PCRs, clearance, or symptom resolution.

The rearrangement uses TRBV29-1 and TRBJ2-2; 8 nucleotides align to TRBD1. The sequence was collected from a man aged 35-49 years who had recovered from COVID-19. The sequencing sample was made of PBMCs or T cells enriched from blood (not recorded which). Here the CDR3 reads CSVEGTGQTGELFF. CDR3 DNA: TGCAGCGTTGAAGGGACAGGGCAAACCGGGGAGCTGTTTTTT.